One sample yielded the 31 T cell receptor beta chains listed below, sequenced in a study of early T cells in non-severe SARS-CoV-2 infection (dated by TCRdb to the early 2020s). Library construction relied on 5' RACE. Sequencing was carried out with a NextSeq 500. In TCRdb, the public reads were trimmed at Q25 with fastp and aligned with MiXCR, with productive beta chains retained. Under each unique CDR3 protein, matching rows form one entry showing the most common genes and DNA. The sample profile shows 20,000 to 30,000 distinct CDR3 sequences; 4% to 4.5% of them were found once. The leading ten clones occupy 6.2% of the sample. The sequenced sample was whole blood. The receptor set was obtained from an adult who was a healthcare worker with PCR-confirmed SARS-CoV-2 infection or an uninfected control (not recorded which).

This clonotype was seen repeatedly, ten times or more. The CDR3 region has the DNA TGTGCCAGCAGCTCCGGACTAGCGGCCCCTAGGGCCAAAAACATTCAGTACTTC. Its translation: CASSSGLAAPRAKNIQYF. This rearrangement joins TRBV7-2 to TRBJ2-4, with 10 positions matching TRBD2. In germline, CDR1 is SGHTA, CDR2 FQGNSA. The CDR3 consists of 18 residues. V shed 4 bases and J 1 base; nucleotides not matched to a gene: 10.

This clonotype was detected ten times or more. The CDR3 loop reads CSVAQDRVNTEAFF. CDR3 DNA sequence: TGCAGCGTAGCCCAGGACAGGGTGAACACTGAAGCTTTCTTT. The chain carries TRBV29-1 and TRBJ1-1; 8 nucleotides line up with TRBD1. Germline V CDR1 and CDR2: SQVTM, ANQGSEA. The CDR3 has 14 amino acids. The junction had 6 bases not matched to a gene; V was cut back by 6 bases and J by 0 bases.

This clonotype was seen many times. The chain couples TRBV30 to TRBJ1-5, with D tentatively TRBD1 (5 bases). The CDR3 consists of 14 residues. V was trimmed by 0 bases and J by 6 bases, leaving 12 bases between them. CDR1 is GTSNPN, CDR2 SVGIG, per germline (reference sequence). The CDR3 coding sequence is TGTGCCTGGAGTGTGGCGCAGGGAGGTCAGCCCCAGCATTTT. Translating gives CAWSVAQGGQPQHF. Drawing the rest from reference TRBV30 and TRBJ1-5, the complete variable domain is SQTIHQWPATLVQPVGSPLSLECTVEGTSNPNLYWYRQAAGRGLQLLFYSVGIGQISSEVPQNLSASRPQDRQFILSSKKLLLSDSGFYLCAWSVAQGGQPQHFGDGTRLSIL.

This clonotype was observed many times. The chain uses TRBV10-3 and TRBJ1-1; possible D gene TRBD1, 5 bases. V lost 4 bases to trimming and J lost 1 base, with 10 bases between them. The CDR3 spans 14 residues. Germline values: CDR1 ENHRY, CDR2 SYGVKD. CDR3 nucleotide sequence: TGTGCCATCAGTGGGGGACCGACGAACACTGAAGCTTTCTTT. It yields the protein CAISGGPTNTEAFF.

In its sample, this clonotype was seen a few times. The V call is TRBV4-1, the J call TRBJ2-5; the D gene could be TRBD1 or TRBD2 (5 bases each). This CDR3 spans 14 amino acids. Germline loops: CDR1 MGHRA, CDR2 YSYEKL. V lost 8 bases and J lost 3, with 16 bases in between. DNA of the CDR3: TGCGCCAGCCGACGGGTTGGGGGAAAAGAGACCCAGTACTTC. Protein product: CASRRVGGKETQYF.

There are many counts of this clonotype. CDR3 nucleotides: TGTGCCAGCAGCTTGAACTGGGGGCCGGGGAATGAGCAGTTCTTC. Translated, it gives CASSLNWGPGNEQFF. The V call is TRBV7-2, the J call TRBJ2-1, with D tentatively TRBD1 (6 bases). Germline V gene data show CDR1 as SGHTA and CDR2 as FQGNSA. V lost 3 bases and J lost 7, with 16 bases in between. The CDR3 runs to 15 residues.

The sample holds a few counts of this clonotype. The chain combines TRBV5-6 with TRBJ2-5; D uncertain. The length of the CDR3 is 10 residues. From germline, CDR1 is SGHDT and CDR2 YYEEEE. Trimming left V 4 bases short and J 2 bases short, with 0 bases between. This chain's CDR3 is CASSQETQYF. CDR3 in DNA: TGTGCCAGCAGCCAAGAGACCCAGTACTTC.

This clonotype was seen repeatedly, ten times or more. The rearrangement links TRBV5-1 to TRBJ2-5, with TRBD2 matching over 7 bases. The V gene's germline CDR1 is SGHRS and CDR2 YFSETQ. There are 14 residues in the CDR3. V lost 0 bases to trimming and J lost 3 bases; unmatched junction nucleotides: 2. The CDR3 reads CASSLVAGEETQYF. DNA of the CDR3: TGCGCCAGCAGCTTGGTCGCGGGAGAAGAGACCCAGTACTTC.

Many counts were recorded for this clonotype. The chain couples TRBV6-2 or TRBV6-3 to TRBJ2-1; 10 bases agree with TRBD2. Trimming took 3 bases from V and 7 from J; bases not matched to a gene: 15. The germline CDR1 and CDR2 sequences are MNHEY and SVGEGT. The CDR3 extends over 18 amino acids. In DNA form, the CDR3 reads TGTGCCAGCAGTTATTTTACTAGCGGGGTGTTACGGTTGAATGAGCAGTTCTTC. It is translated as CASSYFTSGVLRLNEQFF.

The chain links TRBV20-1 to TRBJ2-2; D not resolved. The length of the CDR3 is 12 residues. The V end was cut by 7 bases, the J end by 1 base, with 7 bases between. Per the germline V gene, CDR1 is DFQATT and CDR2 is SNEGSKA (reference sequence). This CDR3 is CSVALNTGELFF. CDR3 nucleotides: TGCAGTGTAGCCCTGAACACCGGGGAGCTGTTTTTT.

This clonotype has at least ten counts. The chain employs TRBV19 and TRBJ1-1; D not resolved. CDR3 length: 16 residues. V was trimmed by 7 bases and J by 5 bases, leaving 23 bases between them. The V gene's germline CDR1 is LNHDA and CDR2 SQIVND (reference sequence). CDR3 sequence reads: CASNTPRAGVGTEAFF. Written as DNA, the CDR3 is TGTGCCAGTAACACTCCTCGGGCAGGTGTTGGAACTGAAGCTTTCTTT.

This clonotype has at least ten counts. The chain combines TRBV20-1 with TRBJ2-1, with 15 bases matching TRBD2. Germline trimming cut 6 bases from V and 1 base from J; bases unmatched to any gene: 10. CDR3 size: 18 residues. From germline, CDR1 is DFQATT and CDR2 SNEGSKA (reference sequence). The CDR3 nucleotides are TGCAGTGCAGCACCGGGACTAGCGGGAGGAGGGTCCTACAATGAGCAGTTCTTC. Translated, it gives CSAAPGLAGGGSYNEQFF.

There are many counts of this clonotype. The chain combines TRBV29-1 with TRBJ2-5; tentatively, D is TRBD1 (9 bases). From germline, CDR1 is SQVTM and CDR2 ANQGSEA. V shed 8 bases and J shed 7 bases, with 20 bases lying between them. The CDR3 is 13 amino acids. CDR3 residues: CSTGGAAGVTQYF. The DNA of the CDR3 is TGCAGCACAGGGGGCGCAGCGGGGGTGACCCAGTACTTC.

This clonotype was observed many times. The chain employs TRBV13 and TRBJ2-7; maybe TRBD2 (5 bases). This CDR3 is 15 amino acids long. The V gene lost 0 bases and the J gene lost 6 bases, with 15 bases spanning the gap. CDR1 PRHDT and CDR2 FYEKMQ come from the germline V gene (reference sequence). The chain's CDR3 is CASSLGQIKAAEQYF. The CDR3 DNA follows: TGTGCCAGCAGCTTAGGACAGATTAAAGCGGCCGAGCAGTACTTC. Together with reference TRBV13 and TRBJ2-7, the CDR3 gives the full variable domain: AAGVIQSPRHLIKEKRETATLKCYPIPRHDTVYWYQQGPGQDPQFLISFYEKMQSDKGSIPDRFSAQQFSDYHSELNMSSLELGDSALYFCASSLGQIKAAEQYFGPGTRLTVT.

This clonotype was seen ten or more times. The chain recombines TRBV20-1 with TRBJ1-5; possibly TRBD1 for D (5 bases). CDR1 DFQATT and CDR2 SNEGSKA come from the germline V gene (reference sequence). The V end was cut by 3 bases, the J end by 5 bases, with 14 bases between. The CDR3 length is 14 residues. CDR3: CSARKRGVDQPQHF. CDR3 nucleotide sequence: TGCAGTGCTAGGAAGCGGGGCGTGGATCAGCCCCAGCATTTT.

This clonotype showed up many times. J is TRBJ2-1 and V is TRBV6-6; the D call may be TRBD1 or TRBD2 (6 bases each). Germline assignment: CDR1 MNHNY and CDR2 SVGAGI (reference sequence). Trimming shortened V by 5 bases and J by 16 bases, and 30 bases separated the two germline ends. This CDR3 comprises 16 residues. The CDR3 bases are TGTGCCAGCAGTGCCCGGGACCCCAATAGGGGGGTTCGCTCCTTCTTC. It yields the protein CASSARDPNRGVRSFF.

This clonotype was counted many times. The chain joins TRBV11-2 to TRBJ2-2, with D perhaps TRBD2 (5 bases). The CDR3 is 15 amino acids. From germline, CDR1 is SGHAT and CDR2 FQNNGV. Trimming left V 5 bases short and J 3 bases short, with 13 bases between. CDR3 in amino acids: CASSLLSGHTGELFF. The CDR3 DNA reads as TGTGCCAGCAGCCTCCTCAGCGGACACACCGGGGAGCTGTTTTTT.

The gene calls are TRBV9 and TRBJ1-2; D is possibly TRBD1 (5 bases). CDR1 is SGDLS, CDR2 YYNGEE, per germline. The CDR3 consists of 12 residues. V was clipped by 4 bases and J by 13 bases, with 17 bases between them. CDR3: CASSPLRDAPTF. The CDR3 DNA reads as TGTGCCAGCAGCCCCCTAAGGGACGCCCCCACCTTC.

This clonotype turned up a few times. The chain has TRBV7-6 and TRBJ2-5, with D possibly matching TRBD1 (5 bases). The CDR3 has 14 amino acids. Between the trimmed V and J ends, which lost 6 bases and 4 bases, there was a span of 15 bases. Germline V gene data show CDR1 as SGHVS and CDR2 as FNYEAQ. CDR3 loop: CASSRSAGLETQYF. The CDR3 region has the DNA TGTGCCAGCAGTCGTTCGGCAGGGTTAGAGACCCAGTACTTC.

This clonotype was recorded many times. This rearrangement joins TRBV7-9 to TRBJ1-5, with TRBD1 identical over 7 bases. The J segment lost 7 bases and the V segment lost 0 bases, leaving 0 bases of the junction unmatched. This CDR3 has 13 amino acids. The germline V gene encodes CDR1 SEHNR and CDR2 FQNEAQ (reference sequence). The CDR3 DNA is TGTGCCAGCAGCTTAGCAGGGGGCCAGCCCCAGCATTTT. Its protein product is CASSLAGGQPQHF. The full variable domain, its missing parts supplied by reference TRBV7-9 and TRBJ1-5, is DTGVSQNPRHKITKRGQNVTFRCDPISEHNRLYWYRQTLGQGPEFLTYFQNEAQLEKSRLLSDRFSAERPKGSFSTLEIQRTEQGDSAMYLCASSLAGGQPQHFGDGTRLSIL.

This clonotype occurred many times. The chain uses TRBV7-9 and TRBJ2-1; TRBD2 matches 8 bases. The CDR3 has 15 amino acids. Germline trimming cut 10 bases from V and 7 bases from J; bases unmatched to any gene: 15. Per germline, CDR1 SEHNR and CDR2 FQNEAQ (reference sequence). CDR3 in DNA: TGTGCCACGGTACCGGGAGCGGGAGTATGGAATGAGCAGTTCTTC. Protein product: CATVPGAGVWNEQFF.

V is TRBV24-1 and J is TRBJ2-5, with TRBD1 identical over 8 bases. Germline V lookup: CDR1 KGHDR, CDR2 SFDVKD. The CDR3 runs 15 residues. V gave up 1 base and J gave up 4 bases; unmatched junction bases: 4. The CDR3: CATSDFVQGAETQYF. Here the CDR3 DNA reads TGTGCCACCAGTGATTTTGTCCAGGGGGCAGAGACCCAGTACTTC.

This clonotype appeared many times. The CDR3 protein is CASSEPQAALYNEQFF. In DNA, the CDR3 is TGTGCCAGCAGTGAACCCCAGGCGGCCCTCTACAATGAGCAGTTCTTC. V gene TRBV6-1 combines with J gene TRBJ2-1; D gene uncertain. Germline V gives CDR1 MNHNS, CDR2 SASEGT. V lost 2 bases, J lost 3 bases, and 14 bases lay in between. The CDR3 covers 16 residues.

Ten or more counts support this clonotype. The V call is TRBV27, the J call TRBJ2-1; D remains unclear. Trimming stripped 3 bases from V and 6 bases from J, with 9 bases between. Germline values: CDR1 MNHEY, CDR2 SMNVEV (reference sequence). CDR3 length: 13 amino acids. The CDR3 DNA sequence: TGTGCCAGCAGTTTGCCCGATTTCAATGAGCAGTTCTTC. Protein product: CASSLPDFNEQFF.

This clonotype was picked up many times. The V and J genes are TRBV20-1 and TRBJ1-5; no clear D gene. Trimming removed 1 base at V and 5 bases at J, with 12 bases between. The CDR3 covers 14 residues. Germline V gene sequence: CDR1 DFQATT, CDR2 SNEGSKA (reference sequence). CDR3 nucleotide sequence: TGCAGTGCTAGAGGTAGGGTCGTATATCAGCCCCAGCATTTT. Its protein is CSARGRVVYQPQHF.

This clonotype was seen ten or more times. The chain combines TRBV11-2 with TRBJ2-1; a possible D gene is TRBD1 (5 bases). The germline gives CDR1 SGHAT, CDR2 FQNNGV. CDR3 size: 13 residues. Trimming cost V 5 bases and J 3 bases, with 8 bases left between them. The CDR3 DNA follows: TGTGCCAGCAGCCCAGGGCACTACAATGAGCAGTTCTTC. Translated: CASSPGHYNEQFF.

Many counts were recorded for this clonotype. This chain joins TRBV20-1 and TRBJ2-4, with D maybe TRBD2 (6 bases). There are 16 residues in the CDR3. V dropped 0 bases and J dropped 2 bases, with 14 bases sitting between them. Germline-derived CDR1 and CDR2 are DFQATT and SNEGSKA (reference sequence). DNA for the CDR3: TGCAGTGCTAGAGATTATAGCGGAGCATCCAAAAACATTCAGTACTTC. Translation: CSARDYSGASKNIQYF.

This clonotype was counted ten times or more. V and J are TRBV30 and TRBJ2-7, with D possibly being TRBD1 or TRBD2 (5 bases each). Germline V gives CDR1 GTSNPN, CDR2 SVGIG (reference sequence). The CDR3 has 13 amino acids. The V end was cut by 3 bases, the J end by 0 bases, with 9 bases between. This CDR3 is CAWRGTGSYEQYF. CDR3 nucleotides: TGTGCCTGGAGAGGGACGGGCTCCTACGAGCAGTACTTC.

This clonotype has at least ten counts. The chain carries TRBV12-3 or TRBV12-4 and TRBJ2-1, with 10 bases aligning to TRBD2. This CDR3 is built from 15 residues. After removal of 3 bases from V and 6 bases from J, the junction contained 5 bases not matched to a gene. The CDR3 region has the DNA TGTGCCAGCAGTTTGTCTCCTAGCGGGAGCAATGAGCAGTTCTTC. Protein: CASSLSPSGSNEQFF.

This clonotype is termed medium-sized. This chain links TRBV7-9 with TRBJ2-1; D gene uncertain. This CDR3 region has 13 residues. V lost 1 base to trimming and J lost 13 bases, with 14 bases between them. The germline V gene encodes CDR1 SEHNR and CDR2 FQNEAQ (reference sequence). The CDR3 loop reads CASSLGVRAAQFF. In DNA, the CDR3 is TGTGCCAGCAGCTTAGGGGTCCGTGCGGCCCAGTTCTTC.

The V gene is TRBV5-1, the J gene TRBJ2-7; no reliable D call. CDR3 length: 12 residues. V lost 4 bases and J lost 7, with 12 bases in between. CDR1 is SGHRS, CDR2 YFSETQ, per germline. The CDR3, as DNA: TGCGCCAGCAGCCCCGGCTTTGGTGAGCAGTACTTC. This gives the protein CASSPGFGEQYF.